This T cell receptor beta chain was identified during a study of CD8 T cells in Susac syndrome. This CDR3 contains 15 residues. V shed 6 bases, J shed 4 bases, and the junction held 10 bases outside the gene matches. Germline V gene sequence: CDR1 MDHEN, CDR2 SYDVKM. Random hexamers were used to reverse transcribe the RNA input (about 0.45 to 1 ug). TCRdb ran MiXCR on the immunoSEQ multiplex PCR reads and lists one entry per CDR3 protein. Of some 120,000 distinct CDR3 sequences listed, around nine tenths are singletons. The sequenced sample consisted of CD8+ T cells from PBMCs. The chain couples TRBV28 to TRBJ2-7; 9 bases are a match to TRBD1. The TCR originated in a human donor with multiple sclerosis. The CDR3 region is CASSLAGTGLYEQYF. CDR3 bases: TGTGCCAGCAGCCTCGCAGGGACAGGGTTGTACGAGCAGTACTTC.